This passage covers 4 T cell receptor beta chains from one sample sequenced in a study of T cell repertoires in cytomegalovirus infection. TCRdb re-called the reads with MiXCR, one entry per CDR3 protein. The top ten clones hold approximately 53% of a sample with 80,000 or so distinct CDR3 sequences, 20% to 30% of them seen once. What these receptors recognize is not known. Here the sequenced sample was CD8+ T cells from cultured PBMCs, taken from culture after CMV antigen stimulation. Receptors originate from a human donor in good health (CMV status not recorded). Some clones in this sample may be carry-over from other donors' samples.

Only a few counts were recorded for this clonotype. The rearrangement joins TRBV27 to TRBJ1-2; the match to TRBD1 covers 7 bases. V shed 5 bases and J 4 bases; nucleotides not matched to a gene: 4. CDR3 length: 13 amino acids. Per germline, CDR1 MNHEY and CDR2 SMNVEV (reference sequence). CDR3 nucleotides: TGTGCCAGCAGTGATGGGACAGCCTATGGCTACACCTTC. This codes for CASSDGTAYGYTF.

CDR3 nucleotides: TGCGCCAGCAGCCCGAGTCAGACAGGGGCCTTTATCTATGGCTACACCTTC. This gives the protein CASSPSQTGAFIYGYTF. The J gene is TRBJ1-2, the V gene TRBV4-3; 8 bases fit TRBD1. The CDR3 loop spans 17 amino acids. The V gene end was trimmed by 4 bases and the J gene end by 4 bases; junction bases not matched to a gene: 14. Germline loops: CDR1 LGHNA, CDR2 YSLEER.

This sequence joins TRBV6-2 or TRBV6-3 and TRBJ2-1, with TRBD1 matching over 8 bases. The J segment lost 6 bases and the V segment lost 5 bases, leaving 9 bases of the junction unmatched. Germline-derived CDR1 and CDR2 are MNHEY and SVGEGT. CDR3 length equals 15 residues. CDR3 sequence: CASSRDRPKFNEQFF. In DNA form, the CDR3 reads TGTGCCAGCAGTCGGGACAGGCCGAAGTTCAATGAGCAGTTCTTC.

This clonotype has only a few counts. V is TRBV28 and J is TRBJ2-1; D is unclear. The V gene's germline CDR1 is MDHEN and CDR2 SYDVKM. Trimming removed 5 bases at V and 6 bases at J, with 11 bases between. The CDR3 has 13 amino acids. This CDR3 is CASSPPPANEQFF. The DNA of the CDR3 is TGTGCCAGCAGTCCCCCCCCAGCCAATGAGCAGTTCTTC.